This T cell receptor beta chain stems from a study of blood T cell repertoires in COVID-19. The CDR3 runs to 16 residues. The V gene's germline CDR1 is SQVTM and CDR2 ANQGSEA. Trimming removed 5 bases at V and 2 bases at J, with 18 bases between. TCRdb keeps only in-frame clones here, not all; method: immunoSEQ multiplex PCR. The profile shows more than 200,000 clones, 80% to 85% of them singletons. This TCR came from a man in his sixties with acute or convalescent COVID-19. Sequenced: peripheral blood. The J gene is TRBJ2-2, the V gene TRBV29-1, with D unclear. The CDR3 is CSVKRMGSQNTGELFF. CDR3 in DNA: TGCAGCGTTAAACGCATGGGCTCCCAAAACACCGGGGAGCTGTTTTTT.